The entry below describes one T cell receptor beta chain. The antigen is undetermined. The length of the CDR3 is 14 residues. V lost 3 bases and J 0 bases, leaving 6 bases between the germline ends. Germline assignment: CDR1 SGHRS and CDR2 YFSETQ. The sample originates from a study of OX40 agonist ivuxolimab in advanced cancers. General study findings and limits: Some of the nonresponding patients also showed low levels of normalized T-cell clonal expansion.

The method was immunoSEQ multiplex PCR; TCRdb's version includes in-frame clones alone and lacks a portion of them. Counted here are more than 60,000 clones, approximately 90% occurring once; the ten biggest clones make up approximately 0.99%. The J gene is TRBJ1-4, the V gene TRBV5-1; D is ambiguous. Sequences were derived from CD4+ or CD8+ T cells sorted from blood, sampled in a trial of the OX40 agonist ivuxolimab. The receptor comes from an adult with an advanced solid tumor such as melanoma, head and neck, liver or kidney cancer. The chain's CDR3 is CASSYGSTNEKLFF. The DNA for the CDR3 is TGCGCCAGCAGCTATGGATCAACTAATGAAAAACTGTTTTTT.